This T cell receptor beta chain was observed in a study of beta chain features in type 1 diabetes (dated by TCRdb to 2017 to 2018). Regarding the research as a whole: No differences in mean age, gender distribution, total cell number or subset yield were found between patients and healthy donors. A total of approximately 100,000,000 sorted cells were examined across all samples, and the number of cells per subset was strongly correlated with RNA yield. In the study, TCRB repertoires of sorted circulating CD4+ T cell subsets from recently diagnosed type 1 diabetes patients were compared with those of matched healthy donors. Naive and central memory subsets were obtained from all 30 or so donors, but regulatory and stem cell-like memory subsets were isolated from only 8 patients and about 8 healthy donors. The paper as a whole reports these results and caveats: Because cDNA was sequenced instead of genomic DNA, highly expressing activated cells could be over-represented, though the groups showed no difference in activation or CD3 levels. Only small numbers of individuals were included in the HLA sub-analyses, which left unresolved whether HLA type had any influence on TCRB rearrangement. Shorter templates might be favored by PCR, yet because patient and control samples were amplified and corrected together, any such skew would affect both groups equally. The naive, central memory and regulatory TCRB repertoires appeared to resemble one another more closely among patients than among healthy donors. At VDJ recombination sites, patients with type 1 diabetes made fewer insertions and deleted more nucleotides, a pattern implying thymic rearrangement abnormalities. A moderate but significant shortening of TCRB CDR3 length was observed in type 1 diabetes patients in all four CD4+ subsets.

The High Capacity cDNA Reverse Transcription Kit was used to reverse transcribe all of the isolated RNA, meaning that expressed TCRB transcripts were what got sequenced. Naive, central memory and regulatory T cell samples underwent deep immunoSEQ sequencing, averaging approximately 3.5 million total reads per sample. Sorted cells were lysed in RLT buffer, and RNA was extracted using DNase-treated RNeasy Micro or Mini kits according to cell number. Each cell subset was processed separately to prevent cross-contamination, with patient and healthy donor samples processed together. The immunoSEQ multiplex PCR was used to amplify TCRB sequences from cDNA, yielding 87-bp fragments that span the CDR3 region. Sequencing of the amplicons was performed on the Illumina HiSeq platform. The authors' analysis ran thus. PCR bias was corrected computationally using synthetic template baselines, and reads within Hamming distance 2 were collapsed, with unmergeable singletons discarded. Reads were aligned against IMGT to assign V, D and J genes, CDR3 length and insertions or deletions at six rearrangement sites. Within each subset, clonotype counts were normalized to the number of sorted cells before true diversity and Gini coefficients were calculated with the tcR R package. Repertoire sharing was quantified using the overlap coefficient calculated on TCRB nucleotide sequences. Imported from immuneACCESS, the table was reduced by TCRdb to in-frame sequences with V and J called. These copies leave out some clones; in studies compared against another copy, an unresolved V gene accounts for under half, and the cause of the remainder is not known. The V and J calls and the clone size are those of that table, but D and trimming were determined from the DNA. The sample contains about 300,000 clones, under 8.5% of them found a single time. The top ten hold more than 0.9% of the sample.

As regards this clone: The antigen it binds to is not known. There are no base qualities to consult, and no much larger clone falls within one base.

CDR1 and CDR2 are read off the germline V gene as KGHSH and LQKENI. Trimming removed 5 bases from V and 1 base from J; the gene matches leave 5 bases unexplained. Measured from the cysteine to the phenylalanine, the CDR3 is 15 residues long. Only CDR3 DNA is held: 45 bases, read in frame from base 1. A single peripheral blood draw of approximately 100 mL on average was collected from each donor into heparinised tubes. A BD FACSAria II was used to sort naive, central memory, regulatory and stem cell-like memory CD4+ T cells with a panel that included CD45RO, CCR7, CD25, CD127, CD95 and CD27. Every sorted population had a purity above 95%. PBMCs were isolated right away by Lymphoprep density gradient centrifugation and were stained directly, without culture. Samples were stained and sorted in pairs, with one healthy donor and one patient per experiment, so that batch effects were minimized.

The chain uses TRBV18 and TRBJ1-2; 9 of the junction bases match TRBD1. The specimen was central memory CD4+ T cells from blood. This TCR came from a woman younger than 30 in good health. The DNA is as follows: TGTGCCAGCTCAGCGGGGACAGGGTATAACTATGGCTACACCTTC. Translated, this is CASSAGTGYNYGYTF.